This TCR beta chain was captured by sequencing in a study of blood T cell repertoires in COVID-19. As for the study in general: The analysed material was cDNA or gDNA that came from T cells, B-cell-depleted T cells, or PBMCs.

Between the trimmed V and J ends, which lost 2 bases and 3 bases, there was a span of 14 bases. The germline V gene encodes CDR1 SEHNR and CDR2 FQNEAQ (reference sequence). This CDR3 spans 16 amino acids. Those enrolled, adults aged roughly 18 to 100 years, came from 20 to 25 US areas. Participants reported their clinical history, and cohort assignment relied on those reports. Authors' analysis steps: Reference gene primer amplification in the assay estimated nucleated cell counts. The assay was immunoSEQ multiplex PCR, and TCRdb's table has in-frame clones only and misses some. The V and J calls and clone size were taken over from that table, and D and trimming were inferred from the DNA. The table has 350,000 to 400,000 clones, around 87% seen once.

The TCR originated in a young woman with acute COVID-19. What was sequenced was PBMCs or T cells enriched from blood (not recorded which). V gene TRBV7-9 combines with J gene TRBJ1-3; perhaps TRBD1 as D (5 bases). The DNA of the CDR3 is TGTGCCAGCAGCTTAACCTACGGGAGGGGTGGAAACACCATATATTTT. Protein: CASSLTYGRGGNTIYF.